This TCR beta chain was sequenced during a study of cytomegalovirus exposure and HLA in healthy donors. Broader study findings: A missense variant in DCLRE1C was later tied to TCR beta V- and J-gene trimming. In a later analysis, productive TCRs from donors in an Asian-associated ancestry cluster reportedly carried fewer N-insertions than the cohort mean.

For this clone: Its antigen is as yet unknown.

13 Jbeta primers and 60 Vbeta primers were used for the PCR. Using immunoSEQ multiplex PCR, the repertoire was profiled, and TCRdb retains in-frame clones only, with some absent. The table shows 140,000 to 150,000 clones, with under 90% occurring only once. The CDR3 has 14 residues. Germline-derived CDR1 and CDR2 are SNHLY and FYNNEI. Trimming cost V 6 bases and J 8 bases; bases outside gene matches: 7. Sequenced sample: PBMCs. The gene calls are TRBV2 and TRBJ1-4; 9 positions agree with TRBD1. The source is a man in his forties in good health and CMV-seronegative. CDR3 bases: TGTGCCAGCAGACCCGGGACAGGGCGCGAAAAACTGTTTTTT. It yields the protein CASRPGTGREKLFF.